This entry concerns a single T cell receptor beta chain. What it binds is not known. Sequencing of DNA taken from cultured CD4+ T cells relied on the Oncomine TCR Beta short-read assay. In this case, cultured CD4+ T cells provided the extracted genomic DNA. MiXCR, run by TCRdb on the PCR reads, gives a single entry per CDR3 protein. In the table there are over 10,000 distinct CDR3 sequences, around 69% of which are singletons. Treatment: approximately nine-day PBMC culture with coronavirus spike peptide pools or control peptides (ViraFEST assay). This record belongs to a study of vaccination and CD4 T cells after COVID-19. Regarding the study as a whole: Spike mono-reactive status applied to 304 of 307 vaccine-specific clones in convalescent patients.

The CDR3 covers 13 residues. The V end lost 5 bases, the J end lost 0 bases, and 7 bases lay between the germline ends. CDR1 is SEHNR and CDR2 is FQNEAQ in the germline V gene (reference sequence). The specimen sequenced was CD4+ T cells from blood, cultured in vitro. This receptor was obtained from a human donor who had recovered from COVID-19. J is TRBJ1-1 and V is TRBV7-9, with D perhaps matching TRBD1 (5 bases). The CDR3 DNA follows: TGTGCCAGCAGCCTGACAGTGAACACTGAAGCTTTCTTT. It codes for CASSLTVNTEAFF.